This TCR beta chain was identified in a study of Ad26.COV2.S vaccination and SARS-CoV-2 variants. General study findings and limits: A substantial breadth of spike-specific CD8+ and CD4+ T cell responses after vaccination has been reported.

Some clones are missing from TCRdb's copy, which holds only in-frame ones; the method was immunoSEQ multiplex PCR. The profile shows 300,000 to 350,000 clones, 75% to 90% of them singletons. Between the trimmed V and J ends, which lost 5 bases and 8 bases, there was a span of 13 bases. The CDR3 runs 12 residues. Germline V CDR1 and CDR2: SEHNR, FQNEAQ (reference sequence). Regarding treatment: roughly 20 received Ad26.COV2.S at low or high dose, single or two shots; 5 received placebo; per-sample allocation not given. It was on day 63 after the first vaccine or placebo injection that samples were taken. Vaccination employed an Ad26 vector expressing the Wuhan-strain SARS-CoV-2 spike. About this clone itself: Antigen specificity is unknown.

The sample was peripheral blood, taken in a trial of Ad26.COV2.S vaccine versus placebo. The source of this sequence is a person aged 18-60 years who received the Ad26.COV2.S COVID-19 vaccine or a placebo. The chain carries TRBV7-9 and TRBJ2-7; D is ambiguous. The CDR3 sequence is CASSPIVSQQYF. The CDR3 nucleotides read TGTGCCAGCAGCCCCATCGTGAGCCAGCAGTACTTC. Drawing the rest from reference TRBV7-9 and TRBJ2-7, the complete variable domain is DTGVSQNPRHKITKRGQNVTFRCDPISEHNRLYWYRQTLGQGPEFLTYFQNEAQLEKSRLLSDRFSAERPKGSFSTLEIQRTEQGDSAMYLCASSPIVSQQYFGPGTRLTVT.